This is a list of T cell receptor beta chains from one sample in a study of identical twins. MiXCR, run by TCRdb on the 5' RACE reads, gives a single entry per CDR3 protein. The sample includes fewer than 900,000 distinct CDR3 sequences, 21% seen only once; the top ten take approximately 4.5%. This same sample was also part of a study on T cells expressing NK-cell markers.

The sample was PBMCs. The source is a woman under 30 in good health. Both conserved end residues are part of each CDR3.

j_gene | v_gene | CDR3aa
TRBJ2-7 | TRBV11-2 | CASSVRLDEQYF
TRBJ1-3 | TRBV29-1 | CSVEGGTGANTIYF
TRBJ2-7 | TRBV20-1 | CSASGPRGLITYEQYF
TRBJ2-7 | TRBV7-2 | CASSPRQDHEQYF
TRBJ2-1 | TRBV25-1 | CASSELAGGANEQFF
TRBJ2-7 | TRBV5-1 | CASSLEPQEAHEQYF
TRBJ2-5 | TRBV5-1 | CASASRGSVETQYF
TRBJ2-3 | TRBV7-2 | CASSYLIGTALTDTQYF
TRBJ2-5 | TRBV6-5 | CASSNTGLGETQYF
TRBJ2-1 | TRBV24-1 | CATSSSGFPVNEQFF
NA | TRBV20-1 | CSARTSGETQYF
TRBJ2-3 | TRBV27 | CASCSKTTSTDTQYF
TRBJ1-1 | TRBV29-1 | CSVEETGRGDAFF
TRBJ2-2 | TRBV6-1 | CASRKGYRGAGELFF
TRBJ2-7 | TRBV6-1 | CASTLRAGFYEQYF
TRBJ2-7 | TRBV27 | CASNFVGAVNEQYF
TRBJ1-1 | TRBV5-1 | CASSLGLLNTEAFF
TRBJ2-3 | TRBV9 | CASSVHYTDTQYF
TRBJ2-5 | TRBV5-1 | CASSLGGQGQETQYF
TRBJ2-7 | TRBV27 | CASSLYGAPYEQYF
TRBJ1-2 | TRBV29-1 | CSVDPRGNGYTF
TRBJ1-2 | TRBV5-6 | CASSFYRADYGYTF
TRBJ1-4 | TRBV20-1 | CSALLQEKLFF
TRBJ1-1 | TRBV20-1 | CSAPDRVLSAFF
TRBJ1-2 | TRBV12-3/TRBV12-4 | CASSLIQSTTGVYTF
TRBJ2-5 | TRBV9 | CASSEAASGGETQYF
TRBJ2-2 | TRBV27 | CASSKDWGAGELFF
TRBJ2-7 | TRBV2 | CASSGRATKAYEQYF
TRBJ2-5 | TRBV12-3/TRBV12-4 | CASSFGGRVGTQYF
TRBJ1-4 | TRBV18 | CASAELKDLRKLFF
TRBJ2-3 | TRBV20-1 | CSARAGADTQYF
TRBJ2-6 | TRBV12-3/TRBV12-4 | CASSLLGANVLTF
TRBJ2-5 | TRBV20-1 | CSASWGLAGGETQYF
TRBJ2-7 | TRBV20-1 | CSASGGRYEQYF
TRBJ1-1 | TRBV6-1 | CASSNTAAWTEAFF
TRBJ1-2 | TRBV29-1 | CSVLWGRLGGYTF
TRBJ2-2 | TRBV24-1 | CATSDSGQGSGELFF
TRBJ2-7 | TRBV7-8 | CASSLVRSRSYEQYF
TRBJ2-2 | TRBV14 | CASSHTWGTGGTGELFF
TRBJ2-3 | TRBV20-1 | CSASSGGTTDTQYF
TRBJ2-1 | TRBV20-1 | CSARGGSSSYNEQFF
TRBJ2-7 | TRBV20-1 | CSARAGRGGAGEQYF
TRBJ2-1 | TRBV20-1 | CSARWLAGGEQFF
TRBJ2-5 | TRBV9 | CASSVLAGGRETQYF
TRBJ2-1 | TRBV20-1 | CSARQTGVLGNEQFF
TRBJ2-3 | TRBV6-1 | CASSAGVGDTQYF
TRBJ2-3 | TRBV5-1 | CASSLEGLAGGPMTDTQYF
TRBJ2-1 | TRBV20-1 | CSARTDKHNEQFF
TRBJ2-1 | TRBV20-1 | CSARDSATALYEQFF
TRBJ2-6 | TRBV5-1 | CASSPEIGDYSGANVLTF
TRBJ2-3 | TRBV5-6 | CASSFGEATDTQYF